This T cell receptor (beta chain) came from a study of cytomegalovirus exposure and HLA in healthy donors. Primers for the PCR totalled 60 Vbeta and 13 Jbeta. The method was immunoSEQ multiplex PCR; TCRdb's version includes in-frame clones alone and lacks a portion of them. The sample carries 85,000 to 120,000 clones, around 79% recorded once. The sequence was obtained from a man between 60 and 70 years old in good health and CMV-seronegative. The sequenced sample consisted of PBMCs.

CDR3 in DNA: TGTGCCAGCAGTTTCGGGAGCGGGGCGGATACGCAGTATTTT. This encodes CASSFGSGADTQYF. The rearrangement uses TRBV28 and TRBJ2-3, with 7 nucleotides matching TRBD2. There are 14 residues in the CDR3. Per germline, CDR1 MDHEN and CDR2 SYDVKM. Trimming cost V 3 bases and J 6 bases; bases outside gene matches: 6.